This T cell receptor beta chain was documented in a study of blood T cell repertoires in COVID-19. Sequenced by immunoSEQ multiplex PCR; TCRdb stores in-frame clones only, minus some. The sample records 200,000 to 250,000 clones, approximately 85% being singletons. CDR1 and CDR2 from the germline V gene are SGHKS and YYEKEE (reference sequence). The germline V and J ends were trimmed by 4 bases and 7 bases, with 17 bases remaining between them. CDR3 length: 15 residues. One Seattle source followed patients from active infection through their disease course. The source is a woman aged 70-85 years with COVID-19, enrolled during active disease. V usage is TRBV5-5 and J usage is TRBJ1-4; D possibly corresponds to TRBD1 (6 bases). The sample was peripheral blood. CDR3 DNA sequence: TGTGCCAGCAGCGCGGACAGTGTGATCGGTGAAAAACTGTTTTTT. Its translation: CASSADSVIGEKLFF.